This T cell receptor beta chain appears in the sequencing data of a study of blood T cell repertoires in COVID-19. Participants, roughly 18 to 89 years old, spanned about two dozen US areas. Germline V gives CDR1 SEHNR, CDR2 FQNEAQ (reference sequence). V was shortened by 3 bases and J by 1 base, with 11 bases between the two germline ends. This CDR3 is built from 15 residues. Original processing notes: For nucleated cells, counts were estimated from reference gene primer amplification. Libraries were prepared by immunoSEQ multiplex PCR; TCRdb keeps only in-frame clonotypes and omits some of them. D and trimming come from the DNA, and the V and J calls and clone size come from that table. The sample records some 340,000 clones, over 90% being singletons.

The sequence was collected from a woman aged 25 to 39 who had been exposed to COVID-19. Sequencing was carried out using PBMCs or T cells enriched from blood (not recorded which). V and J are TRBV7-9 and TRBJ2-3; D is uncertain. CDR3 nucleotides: TGTGCCAGCAGCTTCTTGCGGTTTGGCACAGATACGCAGTATTTT. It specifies CASSFLRFGTDTQYF.